What follows are 29 T cell receptor beta chains derived from one specimen sequenced in a study of T-cell reconstitution after alpha-beta-depleted transplantation in children. TCRbeta library preparation incorporated unique molecular identifiers. TCRdb reanalysed the PCR reads using MiXCR and keeps one entry per CDR3 protein. The sample lists hundreds of thousands of distinct CDR3 sequences; 11% were seen once. The input for sequencing was peripheral blood, taken 180 days after TCRalphabeta/CD19-depleted stem cell transplant. These TCRs come from a male patient between 2 and 15 years old who had a stem cell transplant for chronic granulomatous disease, so the T cells may come from the graft donor.

This clonotype showed up many times. The rearrangement uses TRBV28 and TRBJ1-6; TRBD1 matches at 7 bases. Germline assignment: CDR1 MDHEN and CDR2 SYDVKM. The CDR3 sequence is 15 residues long. Losses at the gene ends were 5 bases for V and 4 bases for J; bases not matched to a gene: 5. CDR3 sequence: CASSPPTGYNSPLHF. CDR3 nucleotides: TGTGCCAGCAGTCCCCCGACAGGGTATAATTCACCCCTCCACTTT.

The chain couples TRBV14 to TRBJ2-7; no clear D. Per germline, CDR1 SGHDN and CDR2 FVKESK. With 5 bases removed from V and 3 bases from J, the gap between germline ends came to 8 bases. The CDR3 has 12 residues. Written as DNA, the CDR3 is TGTGCCAGCAGCTACAGATTCTACGAGCAGTACTTC. Amino acid sequence: CASSYRFYEQYF.

This clonotype was recorded many times. The chain employs TRBV7-3 and TRBJ2-2; 10 bases are a match to TRBD1. The CDR3 has 16 residues. Germline V gene sequence: CDR1 SGHTA, CDR2 FQGTGA. The V and J ends lost 5 bases and 3 bases, in that order; junction bases with no gene match: 6. CDR3 nucleotide sequence: TGTGCCAGCAGCACCAGACAGGGGGCGGACACCGGGGAGCTGTTTTTT. This sequence encodes CASSTRQGADTGELFF.

This clonotype was picked up many times. This chain links TRBV29-1 with TRBJ2-1; perhaps TRBD2 as D (6 bases). Trimming left V 4 bases short and J 1 base short, with 8 bases between. Germline loops: CDR1 SQVTM, CDR2 ANQGSEA. The CDR3 is 13 residues long. The CDR3 DNA sequence: TGCAGCGTTGTCGGGGGATCCTACAATGAGCAGTTCTTC. It is translated as CSVVGGSYNEQFF.

This clonotype was recorded at least ten times. V gene TRBV29-1 combines with J gene TRBJ1-2; a weak D match, TRBD1 (5 bases). This CDR3 has 12 amino acids. Trimming stripped 6 bases from V and 0 bases from J, with 8 bases between. CDR1 and CDR2 (germline): SQVTM, ANQGSEA. CDR3 residues: CSVGEANYGYTF. As DNA, the CDR3 is TGCAGCGTGGGGGAAGCTAACTATGGCTACACCTTC.

This clonotype has at least ten counts. The chain is built from TRBV18 and TRBJ1-6; possibly TRBD1 for D (5 bases). V was trimmed by 1 base and J by 5 bases, leaving 18 bases between them. Germline V CDR1 and CDR2: KGHSH, LQKENI. The CDR3 extends over 18 amino acids. CDR3 sequence: CASSPLRGGQGDNSPLHF. The CDR3, as DNA: TGTGCCAGCTCACCACTACGGGGCGGGCAGGGTGATAATTCACCCCTCCACTTT. The whole variable domain, filled in from reference TRBV18 and TRBJ1-6, reads NAGVMQNPRHLVRRRGQEARLRCSPMKGHSHVYWYRQLPEEGLKFMVYLQKENIIDESGMPKERFSAEFPKEGPSILRIQQVVRGDSAAYFCASSPLRGGQGDNSPLHFGNGTRLTVT.

This clonotype was picked up many times. The chain links TRBV27 to TRBJ2-7; D is possibly TRBD1 (5 bases). The CDR3 has 12 amino acids. The ends were cut back, 3 bases at V and 4 bases at J, with 7 bases in the middle. Germline CDR1 is MNHEY and CDR2 is SMNVEV (reference sequence). CDR3 loop: CASSFQGYEQYF. The DNA for the CDR3 is TGTGCCAGCAGTTTTCAGGGTTACGAGCAGTACTTC.

The table lists this clonotype with many counts. The rearrangement joins TRBV5-1 to TRBJ2-2; 9 bases map to TRBD1. CDR3 length: 16 residues. Germline-derived CDR1 and CDR2 are SGHRS and YFSETQ. The J segment lost 4 bases and the V segment lost 0 bases, leaving 4 bases of the junction unmatched. The CDR3 here is CASSLGQGDSTGELFF. In DNA form, the CDR3 reads TGCGCCAGCAGCTTGGGACAGGGGGACAGCACCGGGGAGCTGTTTTTT.

V gene TRBV28 combines with J gene TRBJ2-7; D uncertain. Trimming stripped 3 bases from V and 7 bases from J, with 10 bases between. Germline CDR1 and CDR2: MDHEN and SYDVKM. The CDR3 totals 12 residues. Here the CDR3 DNA reads TGTGCCAGCAGTTTCCTTACACGGGAGCAGTACTTC. Its protein is CASSFLTREQYF. The full variable domain, rest sourced from reference TRBV28 and TRBJ2-7, is DVKVTQSSRYLVKRTGEKVFLECVQDMDHENMFWYRQDPGLGLRLIYFSYDVKMKEKGDIPEGYSVSREKKERFSLILESASTNQTSMYLCASSFLTREQYFGPGTRLTVT.

This clonotype was seen many times. The gene calls are TRBV7-8 and TRBJ1-4; no clear D gene. This CDR3 contains 14 residues. In germline, CDR1 is SGHVS, CDR2 FQNEAQ. Trimming removed 5 bases at V and 5 bases at J, with 12 bases between. CDR3 DNA: TGTGCCAGCAGCGGCTCCAGGACCAATGAAAAACTGTTTTTT. Amino acid sequence: CASSGSRTNEKLFF.

Comments on this clonotype: This may be a read error, as it is one base from a much larger clone. The chain joins TRBV30 to TRBJ1-3; D is ambiguous. The CDR3 has 14 amino acids. The germline V and J ends were trimmed by 0 bases and 3 bases, with 9 bases remaining between them. Germline-derived CDR1 and CDR2 are GTSNPN and SVGIG (reference sequence). The CDR3 reads CAWSVSSFGNTIYF. The CDR3 DNA sequence: TGTGCCTGGAGTGTAAGCAGCTTTGGAAACACCATATATTTT.

This chain links TRBV28 with TRBJ2-7, with TRBD1 identical over 7 bases. Germline V gene data show CDR1 as MDHEN and CDR2 as SYDVKM. This CDR3 is built from 16 residues. Trimming took 7 bases from V and 0 from J; bases not matched to a gene: 12. The CDR3 nucleotides read TGTGCCAGCAACCAACTGACAGGGAAGACCTCCTACGAGCAGTACTTC. Amino acid sequence: CASNQLTGKTSYEQYF.

Many counts were recorded for this clonotype. J is TRBJ2-5 and V is TRBV9; 9 bases match TRBD2. Germline CDR1 and CDR2: SGDLS and YYNGEE. This CDR3 is 16 amino acids long. The V segment lost 7 bases and the J segment 5 bases; nucleotides outside the gene matches: 15. CDR3 coding DNA: TGTGCCAGCGCGTCCCAGGCGGGAGGGCCGCTGGAGACCCAGTACTTC. It codes for CASASQAGGPLETQYF.

In this sample, this clonotype turned up many times. CDR3 DNA: TGTGCCAGCAGCCAATGGGGGTTGGAGTCACCCCTCCACTTT. The encoded protein is CASSQWGLESPLHF. The chain employs TRBV4-2 and TRBJ1-6; TRBD1 might be the D (5 bases). The V end was cut by 2 bases, the J end by 10 bases, with 12 bases between. The CDR3 has 14 residues. Germline CDR1 reads LGHNA; CDR2 reads YNFKEQ.

This clonotype occurred many times. V is TRBV7-9 and J is TRBJ2-1, with 7 bases matching TRBD2. The CDR3 loop spans 14 amino acids. In germline, CDR1 is SEHNR, CDR2 FQNEAQ (reference sequence). J lost 5 bases, V lost 7 bases, and 8 bases had no gene match. The chain's CDR3 is CASNPGLSDNEQFF. CDR3 nucleotides: TGTGCCAGCAACCCGGGACTATCCGACAATGAGCAGTTCTTC.

The sample holds many counts of this clonotype. The chain carries TRBV5-5 and TRBJ2-1, with 7 positions matching TRBD1. Germline CDR1 is SGHKS and CDR2 is YYEKEE (reference sequence). V shed 0 bases and J 1 base; nucleotides not matched to a gene: 10. The CDR3 sequence is 18 residues long. CDR3 DNA sequence: TGTGCCAGCAGCTTGGACCTGGGACAGCCTTTTTCCTACAATGAGCAGTTCTTC. This gives the protein CASSLDLGQPFSYNEQFF.

At least ten counts were recorded for this clonotype. The chain is built from TRBV20-1 and TRBJ2-1; 8 bases are shared with TRBD2. This CDR3 spans 15 amino acids. The V gene end was trimmed by 0 bases and the J gene end by 7 bases; junction bases not matched to a gene: 8. Germline V CDR1 and CDR2: DFQATT, SNEGSKA (reference sequence). The CDR3, as DNA: TGCAGTGCTAGAGATCGAACGACTAGCGTGAATGAGCAGTTCTTC. It yields the protein CSARDRTTSVNEQFF.

This clonotype has at least ten counts. The rearrangement uses TRBV6-5 and TRBJ1-1; D ambiguous. The CDR3 is 14 residues long. V lost 4 bases to trimming and J lost 4 bases, with 13 bases between them. Germline assignment: CDR1 MNHEY and CDR2 SVGAGI. The CDR3 bases are TGTGCCAGCAGTTCCTCAGTGTTTGGCACTGAAGCTTTCTTT. Protein product: CASSSSVFGTEAFF.

This clonotype came up many times. CDR3 sequence reads: CASIDTEAFF. The CDR3 DNA sequence: TGTGCCAGCATTGACACTGAAGCTTTCTTT. The chain couples TRBV28 to TRBJ1-1; no clear D gene. V gave up 7 bases and J gave up 3 bases, with 3 bases separating them. Germline lookup yields CDR1 MDHEN and CDR2 SYDVKM. The CDR3 runs to 10 residues.

This sequence joins TRBV19 and TRBJ2-7; 10 positions agree with TRBD1. The V segment lost 8 bases and the J segment 0 bases; nucleotides outside the gene matches: 10. CDR1 LNHDA and CDR2 SQIVND come from the germline V gene (reference sequence). This CDR3 is 16 amino acids long. Here the CDR3 DNA reads TGTGCCAGTGCCCGGACAGGGGGTGCCCGCTCCTACGAGCAGTACTTC. It encodes CASARTGGARSYEQYF.

To note about this clonotype: This may arise from a read error, as a much more abundant clone is one base away. This chain joins TRBV2 and TRBJ2-7; no clear D. The CDR3 length is 15 residues. From germline, CDR1 is SNHLY and CDR2 FYNNEI. Trimming pared 5 bases from V and 4 bases from J, leaving 18 bases between. CDR3 DNA sequence: TGTGCCAGCAGTCGGGTTTTATGGGTTGGGTACGAGCAGTACTTC. Its translation: CASSRVLWVGYEQYF.

A word on this clonotype: A much more abundant neighbour one base away suggests this may be a read error. The chain combines TRBV20-1 with TRBJ2-7; 11 nucleotides line up with TRBD1. In germline, CDR1 is DFQATT, CDR2 SNEGSKA (reference sequence). The CDR3 is 16 residues long. The CDR3 nucleotides read TGCAGTGCTACTGGGGACAGGGGGTTAGGTAATGACGAGCAGTCCTTC. Its translation: CSATGDRGLGNDEQSF.

This clonotype was seen repeatedly, ten times or more. The chain employs TRBV20-1 and TRBJ2-3, with D possibly matching TRBD1 (7 bases). V gave up 5 bases and J gave up 0 bases, with 21 bases separating them. The germline V gene has CDR1 DFQATT and CDR2 SNEGSKA (reference sequence). This CDR3 contains 17 residues. CDR3 residues: CSAPHRGGRRSTDTQYF. The CDR3 coding sequence is TGCAGTGCTCCGCACAGGGGAGGTCGGAGAAGCACAGATACGCAGTATTTT.

A note on this clonotype: A much larger clone is a single base away; this may be a read error. The chain employs TRBV12-3 or TRBV12-4 and TRBJ2-2, with D tentatively TRBD2 (6 bases). This CDR3 contains 13 residues. Trimming removed 7 bases from V and 6 bases from J, with 12 bases in between. The DNA for the CDR3 is TGTGCCAGCACCTTCGGGGGACCCGGGGAGCTGTTTTTT. Translation: CASTFGGPGELFF.

This clonotype was seen ten or more times. Just one base apart from a much larger clone, this may be a read error. This chain links TRBV7-9 with TRBJ2-7; 7 positions match TRBD1. Trimming at V came to 4 bases and at J to 2 bases, leaving 5 bases not matched to a gene. The CDR3 has 14 amino acids. Germline CDR1 reads SEHNR; CDR2 reads FQNEAQ (reference sequence). Here the CDR3 DNA reads TGTGCCAGCAGCTCAAACAGGGGACCCTACGAGCAGTACTTC. Its translation: CASSSNRGPYEQYF.

This clonotype was observed at least ten times. CDR3 nucleotide sequence: TGTGCCAGCAGTTTATTGACTAGCGTAAACAATGAGCAGTTCTTC. It encodes CASSLLTSVNNEQFF. The chain employs TRBV28 and TRBJ2-1; the match to TRBD2 covers 8 bases. CDR1 is MDHEN and CDR2 is SYDVKM in the germline V gene. The trim removed 1 base at V and 5 bases at J, leaving 4 bases unmatched. The CDR3 length is 15 residues.

This clonotype was recorded many times. The genes are TRBV5-1 and TRBJ2-1; the match to TRBD1 covers 7 bases. CDR3 size: 15 residues. J gave up 8 bases and V 3 bases, and 11 bases lay outside the gene matches. Germline assignment: CDR1 SGHRS and CDR2 YFSETQ. This CDR3 is CASSSGQDPGDEQFF. The CDR3, as DNA: TGCGCCAGCAGCTCCGGACAGGACCCCGGCGATGAGCAGTTCTTC. Full variable domain (outside the CDR3, taken from reference TRBV5-1 and TRBJ2-1): KAGVTQTPRYLIKTRGQQVTLSCSPISGHRSVSWYQQTPGQGLQFLFEYFSETQRNKGNFPGRFSGRQFSNSRSEMNVSTLELGDSALYLCASSSGQDPGDEQFFGPGTRLTVL.

In its sample, this clonotype was seen a few times. The chain carries TRBV2 and TRBJ2-7; 8 nucleotides line up with TRBD2. V was clipped by 6 bases and J by 0 bases; unmatched bases: 4. Germline values: CDR1 SNHLY, CDR2 FYNNEI. The CDR3 extends over 14 amino acids. The CDR3 region is CASRAGTSSYEQYF. The CDR3, as DNA: TGTGCCAGCAGGGCCGGGACTAGCTCCTACGAGCAGTACTTC.

In regard to this clonotype: A much larger clone differs by one base, so this may be a read error. The rearrangement joins TRBV11-2 to TRBJ2-7; 12 bases match TRBD2. The J segment lost 3 bases and the V segment lost 4 bases, leaving 13 bases of the junction unmatched. The CDR3 runs 18 residues. The germline V gene encodes CDR1 SGHAT and CDR2 FQNNGV. The CDR3 is CASSSQGPSGRAHYEQYF. CDR3 bases: TGTGCCAGCAGCTCCCAAGGCCCTAGCGGGAGGGCGCACTACGAGCAGTACTTC.